The source of this T cell receptor beta chain is a study of T cell changes during pregnancy in multiple sclerosis. Using immunoSEQ multiplex PCR, the repertoire was profiled, and TCRdb retains in-frame clones only, with some absent. The sample includes roughly 15,000 clones, 80% to 85% seen only once; the top ten take over 15%. The CDR3 totals 17 residues. Germline V gene lookup returns CDR1 SGHRS and CDR2 YFSETQ. V was shortened by 0 bases and J by 6 bases, with 18 bases between the two germline ends. The sample was CD8+ T cells from peripheral blood mononuclear cells, taken in the third trimester of pregnancy. The chain joins TRBV5-1 to TRBJ2-2; D perhaps matches TRBD2 (6 bases). The sequence was collected from a female donor in good health, enrolled as a control in a pregnancy study. The CDR3, as DNA: TGCGCCAGCAGCTTGGAATTCGGCGGGCCGGGGGCCGGGGAGCTGTTTTTT. This gives the protein CASSLEFGGPGAGELFF.